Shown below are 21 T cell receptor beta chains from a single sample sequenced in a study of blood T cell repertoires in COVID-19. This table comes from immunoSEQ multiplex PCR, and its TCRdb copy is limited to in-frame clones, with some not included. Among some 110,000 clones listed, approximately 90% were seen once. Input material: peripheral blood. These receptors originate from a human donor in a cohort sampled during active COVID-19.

CDR3 sequence: CASRLTSGGGDTQYF. The CDR3 DNA reads as TGCGCCAGCAGATTGACTAGCGGGGGGGGCGATACGCAGTATTTT. This chain joins TRBV10-2 and TRBJ2-3, with 14 bases that match TRBD2. Germline CDR1 and CDR2: WSHSY and SAAADI. V lost 6 bases and J lost 6; bases outside the gene matches: 5. The CDR3 loop spans 15 amino acids.

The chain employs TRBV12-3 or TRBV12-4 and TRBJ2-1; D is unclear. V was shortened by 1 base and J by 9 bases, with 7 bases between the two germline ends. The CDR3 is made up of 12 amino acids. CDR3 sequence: CASSLERSEQFF. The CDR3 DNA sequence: TGTGCCAGCAGTTTAGAGCGTAGTGAGCAGTTCTTC.

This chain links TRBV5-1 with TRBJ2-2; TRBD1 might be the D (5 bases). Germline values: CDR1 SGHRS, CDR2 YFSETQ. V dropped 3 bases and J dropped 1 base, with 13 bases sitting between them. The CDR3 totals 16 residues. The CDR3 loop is CASSWGLDLNTGELFF. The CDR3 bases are TGCGCCAGCAGCTGGGGCCTCGACTTGAACACCGGGGAGCTGTTTTTT.

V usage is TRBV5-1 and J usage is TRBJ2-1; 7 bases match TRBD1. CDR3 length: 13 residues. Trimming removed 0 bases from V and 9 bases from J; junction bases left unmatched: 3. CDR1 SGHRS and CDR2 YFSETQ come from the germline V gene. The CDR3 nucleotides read TGCGCCAGCAGCTTGGAAGGGGGCGGTGAGCAGTTCTTC. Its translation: CASSLEGGGEQFF.

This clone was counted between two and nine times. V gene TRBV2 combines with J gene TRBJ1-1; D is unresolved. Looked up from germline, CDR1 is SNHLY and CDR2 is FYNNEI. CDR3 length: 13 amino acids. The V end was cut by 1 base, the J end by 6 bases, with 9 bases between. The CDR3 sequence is CASSEGGFAEAFF. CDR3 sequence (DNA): TGTGCCAGCAGTGAAGGAGGGTTCGCTGAAGCTTTCTTT.

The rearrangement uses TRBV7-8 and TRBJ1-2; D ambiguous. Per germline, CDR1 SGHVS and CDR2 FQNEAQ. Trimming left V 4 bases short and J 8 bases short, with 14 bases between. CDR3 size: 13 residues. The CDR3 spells CASSWLVVEGYTF. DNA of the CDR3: TGTGCCAGCAGCTGGTTAGTGGTGGAGGGCTACACCTTC.

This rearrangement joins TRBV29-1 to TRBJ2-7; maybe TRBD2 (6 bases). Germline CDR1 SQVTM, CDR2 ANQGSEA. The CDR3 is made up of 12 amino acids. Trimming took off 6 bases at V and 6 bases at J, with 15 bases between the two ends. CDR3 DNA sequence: TGCAGCGTCGGGGGAGCCTACGGCGAGCAGTACTTC. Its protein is CSVGGAYGEQYF.

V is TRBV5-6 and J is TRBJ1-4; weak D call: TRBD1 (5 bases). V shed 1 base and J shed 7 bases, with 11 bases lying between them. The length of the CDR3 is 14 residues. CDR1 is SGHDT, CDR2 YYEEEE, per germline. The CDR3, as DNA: TGTGCCAGCAGCTTGAATGGGGCTGGTGAAAAACTGTTTTTT. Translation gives CASSLNGAGEKLFF.

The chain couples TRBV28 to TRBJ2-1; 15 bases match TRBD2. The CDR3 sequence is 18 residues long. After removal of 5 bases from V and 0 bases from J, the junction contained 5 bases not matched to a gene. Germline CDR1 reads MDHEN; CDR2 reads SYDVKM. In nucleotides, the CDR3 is TGTGCCAGCAGTGCCTGGACTAGCGGGAGGGTCTCCTACAATGAGCAGTTCTTC. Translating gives CASSAWTSGRVSYNEQFF.

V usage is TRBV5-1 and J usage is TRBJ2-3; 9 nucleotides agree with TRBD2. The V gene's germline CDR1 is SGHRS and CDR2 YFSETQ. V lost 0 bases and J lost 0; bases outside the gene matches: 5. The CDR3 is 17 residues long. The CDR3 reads CASSLEGTSLSTDTQYF. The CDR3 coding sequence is TGCGCCAGCAGCTTGGAGGGGACTAGCCTTAGCACAGATACGCAGTATTTT.

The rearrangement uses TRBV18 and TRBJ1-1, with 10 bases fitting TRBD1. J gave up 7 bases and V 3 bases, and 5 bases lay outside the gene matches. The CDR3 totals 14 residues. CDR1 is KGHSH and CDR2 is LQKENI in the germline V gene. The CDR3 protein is CASSPTDRGGEAFF. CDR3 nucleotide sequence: TGTGCCAGCTCACCCACGGACAGGGGGGGTGAAGCTTTCTTT.

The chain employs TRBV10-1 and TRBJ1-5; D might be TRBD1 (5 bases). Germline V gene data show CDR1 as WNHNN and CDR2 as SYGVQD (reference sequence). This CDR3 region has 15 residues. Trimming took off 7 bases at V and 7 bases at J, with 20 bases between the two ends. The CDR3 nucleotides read TGCGCCAGCACCCCTCTCACGGGGGTACAGCAGCCCCAGCATTTT. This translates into CASTPLTGVQQPQHF.

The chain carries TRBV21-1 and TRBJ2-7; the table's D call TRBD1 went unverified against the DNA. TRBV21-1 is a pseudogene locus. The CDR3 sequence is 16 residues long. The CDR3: CASSKGDRPYFYEQYF. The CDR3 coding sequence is TGTGCCAGCAGCAAAGGAGACAGACCTTATTTTTACGAGCAGTACTTC.

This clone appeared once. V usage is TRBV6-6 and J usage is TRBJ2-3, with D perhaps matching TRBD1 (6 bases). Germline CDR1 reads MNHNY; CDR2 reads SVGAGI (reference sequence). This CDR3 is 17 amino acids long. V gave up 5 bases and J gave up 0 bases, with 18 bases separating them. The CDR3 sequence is CASSPQAQGLSTDTQYF. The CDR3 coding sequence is TGTGCCAGCAGTCCCCAAGCCCAGGGGCTTAGCACAGATACGCAGTATTTT.

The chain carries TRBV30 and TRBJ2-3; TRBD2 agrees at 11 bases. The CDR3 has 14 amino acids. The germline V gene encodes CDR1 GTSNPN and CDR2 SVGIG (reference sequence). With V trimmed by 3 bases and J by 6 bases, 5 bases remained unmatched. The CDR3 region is CAWRQASGGDTQYF. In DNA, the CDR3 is TGTGCCTGGAGACAAGCTAGCGGGGGGGATACGCAGTATTTT.

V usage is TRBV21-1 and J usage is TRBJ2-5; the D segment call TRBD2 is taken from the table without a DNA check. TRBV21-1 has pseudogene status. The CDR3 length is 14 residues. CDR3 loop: CASSKGRVQETQYF. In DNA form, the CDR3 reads TGTGCCAGCAGCAAGGGTCGGGTCCAAGAGACCCAGTACTTC.

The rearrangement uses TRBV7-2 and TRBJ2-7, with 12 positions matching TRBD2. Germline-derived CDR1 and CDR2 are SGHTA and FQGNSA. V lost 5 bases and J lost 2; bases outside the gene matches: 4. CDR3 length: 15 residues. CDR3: CASSPRTSGTYEQYF. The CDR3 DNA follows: TGTGCCAGCAGCCCCAGGACTAGCGGGACCTACGAGCAGTACTTC.

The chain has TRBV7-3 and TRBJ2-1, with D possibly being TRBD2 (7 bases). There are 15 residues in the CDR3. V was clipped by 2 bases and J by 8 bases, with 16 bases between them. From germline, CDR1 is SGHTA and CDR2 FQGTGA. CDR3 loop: CASSLLGGPSDEQFF. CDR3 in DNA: TGTGCCAGCAGCTTACTGGGGGGGCCTAGCGATGAGCAGTTCTTC. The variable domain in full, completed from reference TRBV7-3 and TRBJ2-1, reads GAGVSQTPSNKVTEKGKYVELRCDPISGHTALYWYRQSLGQGPEFLIYFQGTGAADDSGLPNDRFFAVRPEGSVSTLKIQRTERGDSAVYLCASSLLGGPSDEQFFGPGTRLTVL.

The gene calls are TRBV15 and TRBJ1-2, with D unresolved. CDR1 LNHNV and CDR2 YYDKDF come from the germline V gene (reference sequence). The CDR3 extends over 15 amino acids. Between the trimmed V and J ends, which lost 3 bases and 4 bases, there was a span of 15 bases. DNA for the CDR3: TGTGCCACCAGCAGGACTGCAGTGAGTCGCTATGGCTACACCTTC. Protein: CATSRTAVSRYGYTF.

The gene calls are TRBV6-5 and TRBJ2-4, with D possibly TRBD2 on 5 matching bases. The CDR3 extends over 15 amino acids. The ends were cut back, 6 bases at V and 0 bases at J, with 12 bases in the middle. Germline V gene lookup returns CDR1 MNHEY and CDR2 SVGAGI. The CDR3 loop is CASSHSRGAKNIQYF. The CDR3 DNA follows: TGTGCCAGCAGCCACTCACGGGGAGCCAAAAACATTCAGTACTTC.

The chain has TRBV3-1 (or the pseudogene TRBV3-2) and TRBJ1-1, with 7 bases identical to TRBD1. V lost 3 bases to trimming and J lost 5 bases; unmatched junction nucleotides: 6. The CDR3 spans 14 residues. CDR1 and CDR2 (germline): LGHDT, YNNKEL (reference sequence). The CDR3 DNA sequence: TGTGCCAGCAGCCAGACAGGGTTCGGTACTGAAGCTTTCTTT. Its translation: CASSQTGFGTEAFF.